This TCR beta chain derives from a study of read filtering for tumor transcriptome and immune sequencing. Turning to the study itself: The cohort had more than 16 men and more than 13 women aged about 47 to 80, mean about 70 years.

The table lists this clonotype with many counts. Its antigen is as yet unknown. The junction departs from the called germline gene at one end, perhaps through a read error. Molecular barcoded adaptors covering alpha/delta and beta/gamma chains were used on 400 ng RNA. TCRdb processed the reads anew with MiXCR; each CDR3 protein has one entry. The data contain about 90,000 distinct CDR3 sequences, roughly an eighth of them singletons. The CDR3 runs 12 residues. Germline V gives CDR1 SGHRS, CDR2 YFSETQ. Study-level points and caveats: Dropping single-read clonotypes raised IR-seq and RNA-seq shared-clonotype correlation.

The sequencing sample was made of a population of CD138-negative cells sorted from bone marrow. This sequence was found in a donor aged 40 or over with multiple myeloma. This chain links TRBV5-1 with TRBJ2-1, with unresolved D. In nucleotides, the CDR3 is TGCGCCAGCAGCTTGGATCACAATGAGCAGCTCTTC. Protein sequence: CASSLDHNEQLF.